The 31 T cell receptor beta chains below all came from one sample that was sequenced in a study of early T cells in non-severe SARS-CoV-2 infection. TCRdb reprocessed the 5' RACE reads with MiXCR, giving one entry per CDR3 protein. The sample yields approximately 40,000 distinct CDR3 sequences, about 5.7% seen once. This specimen consisted of whole blood, obtained at baseline. These receptors all stem from an adult who was a healthcare worker with PCR-confirmed SARS-CoV-2 infection or an uninfected control (not recorded which).

This chain connects TRBV27 to TRBJ2-3; D remains ambiguous. The CDR3 length is 15 residues. Between the trimmed V and J ends, which lost 7 bases and 0 bases, there was a span of 14 bases. The germline gives CDR1 MNHEY, CDR2 SMNVEV (reference sequence). The CDR3 DNA sequence: TGTGCCAGCACCTCCTTTGGGCAGAGCACAGATACGCAGTATTTT. This translates into CASTSFGQSTDTQYF.

The chain joins TRBV25-1 to TRBJ2-3, with D perhaps matching TRBD1 (5 bases). The CDR3 sequence is 17 residues long. Trimming removed 11 bases from V and 1 base from J, with 25 bases in between. Germline CDR1 MGHDK, CDR2 SYGVNS. CDR3 region: CASRGRSGPSGTDTQYF. CDR3 nucleotide sequence: TGTGCCTCAAGGGGTAGGTCGGGCCCCTCTGGCACAGATACGCAGTATTTT.

This clonotype was recorded at least ten times. One junction end disagrees with the germline gene, perhaps due to a read error. The V call is TRBV6-1, the J call TRBJ2-5, with D hard to call. This CDR3 spans 11 amino acids. Per the germline V gene, CDR1 is MNHNS and CDR2 is SASEGT. The CDR3: CASSGGFLRDF. The CDR3 DNA reads TGTGCCAGCAGTGGGGGTTTTTTACGGGACTTC.

This clonotype was seen repeatedly, ten times or more. The chain employs TRBV20-1 and TRBJ2-7; D is possibly TRBD2 (6 bases). There are 12 residues in the CDR3. The V gene lost 4 bases and the J gene lost 6 bases, with 13 bases spanning the gap. Germline CDR1 is DFQATT and CDR2 is SNEGSKA (reference sequence). CDR3 DNA sequence: TGCAGTGCTAATAAGCGGGCAAGCGAGCAGTACTTC. It specifies CSANKRASEQYF.

This clonotype was found many times. This chain joins TRBV7-6 and TRBJ1-1; TRBD1 agrees at 7 bases. The CDR3 spans 17 residues. CDR1 SGHVS and CDR2 FNYEAQ come from the germline V gene. The V and J ends lost 6 bases and 0 bases, in that order; junction bases with no gene match: 13. In DNA, the CDR3 is TGTGCCAGCAGGGATTATCCGACGGGACAGCTGAACACTGAAGCTTTCTTT. As protein: CASRDYPTGQLNTEAFF.

This clonotype turned up a few times. The chain joins TRBV3-1 to TRBJ1-1; D remains ambiguous. From germline, CDR1 is LGHDT and CDR2 YNNKEL (reference sequence). Trimming cost V 6 bases and J 0 bases, with 8 bases left between them. The length of the CDR3 is 13 residues. CDR3 DNA sequence: TGTGCCAGCAGACCCACAGTGAACACTGAAGCTTTCTTT. It specifies CASRPTVNTEAFF.

The chain combines TRBV2 with TRBJ1-2, with 7 bases fitting TRBD1. Germline V gene data show CDR1 as SNHLY and CDR2 as FYNNEI. The CDR3 length is 12 residues. Trimming cost V 7 bases and J 7 bases; bases outside gene matches: 6. CDR3 sequence: CASNPTGSGYTF. In nucleotides, the CDR3 is TGTGCCAGCAATCCGACAGGGTCTGGCTACACCTTC.

The rearrangement uses TRBV30 and TRBJ1-2; D may be TRBD1 (5 bases). The CDR3 totals 15 residues. The V end was cut by 1 base, the J end by 4 bases, with 16 bases between. Looked up from germline, CDR1 is GTSNPN and CDR2 is SVGIG (reference sequence). CDR3 sequence: CAWSAPDTTRYGYTF. CDR3 coding DNA: TGTGCCTGGAGTGCACCGGACACTACCCGCTATGGCTACACCTTC.

This clonotype occurred many times. The V gene is TRBV12-3 or TRBV12-4, the J gene TRBJ1-2, with D unresolved. Trimming left V 6 bases short and J 3 bases short, with 11 bases between. The CDR3 contains 13 residues. Here the CDR3 DNA reads TGTGCCAGCAGCCTCACCCCCGACTATGGCTACACCTTC. Amino acid sequence: CASSLTPDYGYTF.

The sample holds a few counts of this clonotype. The rearrangement uses TRBV28 and TRBJ2-3; 9 bases match TRBD2. CDR1 and CDR2 (germline): MDHEN, SYDVKM. V was clipped by 7 bases and J by 5 bases; unmatched bases: 19. The CDR3 loop spans 18 amino acids. For the CDR3, the DNA is TGTGCCAGCACCGTGGGAGTAGCGGGAGCATCTGCCGTAGATACGCAGTATTTT. It yields the protein CASTVGVAGASAVDTQYF.

This clonotype was recorded many times. The J gene is TRBJ2-3, the V gene TRBV18, with 8 bases lining up with TRBD1. The CDR3 has 15 residues. Germline V lookup: CDR1 KGHSH, CDR2 LQKENI. Trimming took 2 bases from V and 1 from J; bases not matched to a gene: 2. DNA for the CDR3: TGTGCCAGCTCACCAGACAGGGGACGCACAGATACGCAGTATTTT. Protein: CASSPDRGRTDTQYF.

This clonotype showed up many times. The V call is TRBV7-9, the J call TRBJ2-7, with 12 bases lining up with TRBD1. Germline V gene data show CDR1 as SEHNR and CDR2 as FQNEAQ (reference sequence). The CDR3 has 16 residues. V shed 6 bases and J 5 bases; nucleotides not matched to a gene: 11. The CDR3 region is CASRSPTGTGGDEQYF. In DNA, the CDR3 is TGTGCCAGCAGATCACCTACCGGGACAGGGGGCGACGAGCAGTACTTC. Filled out from reference TRBV7-9 and TRBJ2-7, the complete variable domain reads DTGVSQNPRHKITKRGQNVTFRCDPISEHNRLYWYRQTLGQGPEFLTYFQNEAQLEKSRLLSDRFSAERPKGSFSTLEIQRTEQGDSAMYLCASRSPTGTGGDEQYFGPGTRLTVT.

This clonotype was seen repeatedly, ten times or more. The chain recombines TRBV29-1 with TRBJ2-5, with 7 bases lining up with TRBD1. Unmatched junction bases numbered 6, after V lost 7 bases and J lost 4 bases. Germline V gene lookup returns CDR1 SQVTM and CDR2 ANQGSEA. This CDR3 is built from 12 residues. The CDR3 reads CSATGAPETQYF. CDR3 nucleotides: TGCAGCGCTACAGGGGCCCCAGAGACCCAGTACTTC.

This clonotype was recorded at least ten times. The chain links TRBV6-5 to TRBJ1-1; 10 bases map to TRBD1. CDR1 and CDR2 from the germline V gene are MNHEY and SVGAGI. Losses at the gene ends were 4 bases for V and 5 bases for J; bases not matched to a gene: 7. The CDR3 is 15 amino acids. CDR3 DNA sequence: TGTGCCAGCAGTTCCGGGACAGGGGATTTTACTGAAGCTTTCTTT. Translating it yields CASSSGTGDFTEAFF.

This clonotype was found many times. The chain links TRBV6-5 to TRBJ2-2; D not certain. The V gene's germline CDR1 is MNHEY and CDR2 SVGAGI. V lost 6 bases, J lost 6 bases, and 17 bases lay in between. The CDR3 has 15 residues. For the CDR3, the DNA is TGTGCCAGCAGCGACCAACTGGGTTATGCCGGGGAGCTGTTTTTT. Translated, it gives CASSDQLGYAGELFF.

The sample holds a few counts of this clonotype. The V gene is TRBV12-3 or TRBV12-4, the J gene TRBJ1-2, with D unresolved. Trimming removed 3 bases at V and 6 bases at J, with 14 bases between. CDR3 size: 14 residues. CDR3 in DNA: TGTGCCAGCAGTTTGCAAGGCTTCAAGGATGGCTACACCTTC. The encoded protein is CASSLQGFKDGYTF.

This clonotype was found many times. V is TRBV6-2 or TRBV6-3 and J is TRBJ1-1; the D gene is possibly TRBD1 (6 bases). There are 14 residues in the CDR3. Trimming stripped 5 bases from V and 0 bases from J, with 10 bases between. CDR1 is MNHEY and CDR2 is SVGEGT in the germline V gene. The CDR3 sequence: CASSRTVMNTEAFF. In DNA form, the CDR3 reads TGTGCCAGCAGTAGGACAGTTATGAACACTGAAGCTTTCTTT.

This clonotype was seen many times. The V gene is TRBV6-1, the J gene TRBJ2-1, with 8 bases aligning to TRBD2. The CDR3 extends over 12 amino acids. J was trimmed by 9 bases and V by 8 bases; bases with no gene match: 6. Germline CDR1 MNHNS, CDR2 SASEGT. The CDR3 loop reads CASRGGGGEQFF. As DNA, the CDR3 is TGTGCCAGCCGGGGGGGAGGGGGTGAGCAGTTCTTC.

This clonotype appeared many times. The rearrangement links TRBV6-2 or TRBV6-3 to TRBJ2-1, with no clear D. This CDR3 contains 12 residues. Germline assignment: CDR1 MNHEY and CDR2 SVGEGT. V was cut by 7 bases and J by 5 bases, with 9 bases left in between. In DNA form, the CDR3 reads TGTGCCAGCAAACAGATTAACAATGAGCAGTTCTTC. This gives the protein CASKQINNEQFF.

The chain uses TRBV19 and TRBJ2-7, with D hard to call. This CDR3 region has 16 residues. Trimming shortened V by 3 bases and J by 2 bases, and 17 bases separated the two germline ends. The V gene's germline CDR1 is LNHDA and CDR2 SQIVND (reference sequence). The CDR3 region is CASSISTPSFAYEQYF. In nucleotides, the CDR3 is TGTGCCAGTAGTATTTCGACACCTTCCTTCGCCTACGAGCAGTACTTC.

This clonotype was found a few times. V usage is TRBV5-1 and J usage is TRBJ2-7, with a possible D match to TRBD1 (5 bases). The V end was cut by 4 bases, the J end by 0 bases, with 14 bases between. CDR3 length equals 15 residues. Germline CDR1 SGHRS, CDR2 YFSETQ. This CDR3 reads CASSPGQPFSYEQYF. CDR3 nucleotides: TGCGCCAGCAGCCCCGGACAACCTTTCTCCTACGAGCAGTACTTC.

This clonotype was counted many times. V gene TRBV7-2 combines with J gene TRBJ2-4, with a tentative D call TRBD1 (5 bases). The CDR3 is 14 residues long. Per the germline V gene, CDR1 is SGHTA and CDR2 is FQGNSA. The V end was cut by 4 bases, the J end by 4 bases, with 11 bases between. CDR3 sequence reads: CASSSGQLKNIQYF. The CDR3 region has the DNA TGTGCCAGCAGCTCAGGACAACTTAAAAACATTCAGTACTTC. Full variable domain (missing parts from reference TRBV7-2 and TRBJ2-4): GAGVSQSPSNKVTEKGKDVELRCDPISGHTALYWYRQSLGQGLEFLIYFQGNSAPDKSGLPSDRFSAERTGGSVSTLTIQRTQQEDSAVYLCASSSGQLKNIQYFGAGTRLSVL.

This chain joins TRBV20-1 and TRBJ1-2, with 9 bases fitting TRBD1. The CDR3 has 13 amino acids. Germline loops: CDR1 DFQATT, CDR2 SNEGSKA (reference sequence). The ends lost 2 bases at V and 4 bases at J; junction bases unmatched: 2. The CDR3 DNA follows: TGCAGTGCTAGATCGACAGGGGGCTATGGCTACACCTTC. This gives the protein CSARSTGGYGYTF.

This clonotype showed up just a few times. The chain carries TRBV12-3 or TRBV12-4 and TRBJ2-1; TRBD2 might be the D (6 bases). CDR3 length: 15 residues. V gave up 0 bases and J gave up 5 bases, with 11 bases separating them. DNA for the CDR3: TGTGCCAGCAGTTTAGCGAGCGGGTACGACAATGAGCAGTTCTTC. It is translated as CASSLASGYDNEQFF.

The chain carries TRBV24-1 and TRBJ1-4, with no clear D. Per germline, CDR1 KGHDR and CDR2 SFDVKD. This CDR3 has 16 residues. Between the trimmed V and J ends, which lost 3 bases and 3 bases, there was a span of 13 bases. The CDR3 reads CATSDASGPANEKLFF. DNA for the CDR3: TGTGCCACCAGTGATGCATCCGGGCCGGCTAATGAAAAACTGTTTTTT.

This clonotype came up many times. The V gene is TRBV9, the J gene TRBJ2-7, with 11 bases fitting TRBD1. From germline, CDR1 is SGDLS and CDR2 YYNGEE. The trim removed 4 bases at V and 4 bases at J, leaving 7 bases unmatched. The CDR3 sequence is 15 residues long. CDR3 region: CASSMGQGERYEQYF. In nucleotides, the CDR3 is TGTGCCAGCAGCATGGGACAGGGGGAGAGGTACGAGCAGTACTTC.

This clonotype was counted many times. V usage is TRBV28 and J usage is TRBJ2-3, with D possibly TRBD2 on 5 matching bases. The length of the CDR3 is 14 residues. With 3 bases removed from V and 3 bases from J, the gap between germline ends came to 10 bases. Germline assignment: CDR1 MDHEN and CDR2 SYDVKM. The CDR3 DNA sequence: TGTGCCAGCAGTTTGGGGAGCCGGACAGATACGCAGTATTTT. It is translated as CASSLGSRTDTQYF.

Many counts were recorded for this clonotype. The rearrangement joins TRBV28 to TRBJ1-2; D is uncertain. This CDR3 has 14 amino acids. Germline values: CDR1 MDHEN, CDR2 SYDVKM. V lost 3 bases and J lost 4, with 12 bases in between. CDR3 in amino acids: CASSFLQAPYGYTF. Written as DNA, the CDR3 is TGTGCCAGCAGTTTCCTCCAGGCCCCCTATGGCTACACCTTC.

Many counts were recorded for this clonotype. V is TRBV5-4 and J is TRBJ2-2, with D perhaps matching TRBD1 or TRBD2 (6 bases each). From germline, CDR1 is SGHNT and CDR2 YYREEE (reference sequence). The CDR3 extends over 13 amino acids. V lost 7 bases, J lost 4 bases, and 11 bases lay in between. CDR3 loop: CASPGEVTGELFF. Here the CDR3 DNA reads TGTGCCAGCCCAGGGGAGGTCACCGGGGAGCTGTTTTTT.

This clonotype came up a few times. One end of the junction fails to match germline, which may point to a read error. V gene TRBV24-1 combines with J gene TRBJ1-3; D remains ambiguous. In germline, CDR1 is KGHDR, CDR2 SFDVKD. CDR3 length equals 12 residues. The CDR3 is CATSDPGTTIYF. The CDR3 coding sequence is TGTGCCACCAGTGATCCTGGAACCACCATATATTTT.

In its sample, this clonotype ranks as medium-sized (0.01 to 0.1%). J is TRBJ1-4 and V is TRBV19; D is unresolved. The CDR3 is made up of 16 amino acids. V was shortened by 4 bases and J by 0 bases, with 12 bases between the two germline ends. Germline values: CDR1 LNHDA, CDR2 SQIVND (reference sequence). The DNA for the CDR3 is TGTGCCAGTAGTAAAGCTCGGATTGCAACTAATGAAAAACTGTTTTTT. Amino acids: CASSKARIATNEKLFF.